The text below deals with one TCR beta chain. Profiling relied on immunoSEQ multiplex PCR, and the TCRdb table lists in-frame clones only, not all of them. The table has approximately 380,000 clones, 91% seen once. Unmatched junction bases numbered 3, after V lost 5 bases and J lost 5 bases. Germline V lookup: CDR1 SGHNT, CDR2 YYREEE (reference sequence). This CDR3 comprises 12 residues. Clinical history as reported by participants underpinned cohort assignment. Within 2 weeks of study entry, exposed participants had contacted a PCR-confirmed or clinician-diagnosed COVID-19 case. The data were taken from a study of blood T cell repertoires in COVID-19.

Sequenced input: PBMCs or T cells enriched from blood (not recorded which). The chain uses TRBV5-4 and TRBJ1-2; 7 positions match TRBD1. This receptor was obtained from a woman aged 40 to 50 who had been exposed to COVID-19. The CDR3 region is CASRGQRYGYTF. CDR3 nucleotide sequence: TGTGCCAGCAGGGGACAGAGGTATGGCTACACCTTC.